This T cell receptor (beta chain) came from a study of T cell responses to AZD1222 COVID-19 vaccine. Generated by immunoSEQ multiplex PCR, the TCRdb table keeps only in-frame clones and is missing some. The table records approximately 99,000 clones, roughly 92% of them present only once. The study, taken as a whole, reports: Epitopes outside B.1.351 and B.1.1.7 mutated regions reportedly drew nearly half of spike TCRs. Just a handful of AZD1222 recipients were seropositive at baseline. The study sampled repertoires only after the peak T cell response.

On this clone: What it binds is unknown.

Germline lookup yields CDR1 LNHDA and CDR2 SQIVND (reference sequence). V lost 2 bases to trimming and J lost 1 base, with 11 bases between them. The CDR3 is 15 amino acids. This sample comprised peripheral blood, obtained 28 days after the second AZD1222 dose. This clonotype originated in an adult who received the AZD1222 COVID-19 vaccine. The chain has TRBV19 and TRBJ2-5; D is ambiguous. The CDR3 DNA is TGTGCCAGTAGTATAAGAGGAGCTTCCCAAGAGACCCAGTACTTC. Protein sequence: CASSIRGASQETQYF.